This section outlines one T cell receptor beta chain sequence together with its context. Antigen: not known. As for time point: pre-sensitization, week 0. Specified treatment: therapeutic diphenylcyclopropenone sensitization with weekly scalp DPC. The sample is drawn from a study of human T cells and chemical hapten exposure. Trimming pared 1 base from V and 5 bases from J, leaving 6 bases between. This CDR3 contains 12 residues. Germline CDR1 is SGHVS and CDR2 is FQNEAQ. Whole-study results and caveats: As patch test score rose, PT1 expanded TCR counts tended to rise as well. Alopecia was present in the donors, so their immune response may differ from healthy people's. The study found expanded TCRs formed significantly more large CDR3 similarity clusters than controls.

MiXCR, applied by TCRdb to the RACE reads, yields one record per CDR3 protein. This sample has tens of thousands of distinct CDR3 sequences, with 9.9% found just once. The rearrangement joins TRBV7-8 to TRBJ2-7, with D unresolved. The sequence came from a man aged 40-49 years with alopecia areata. Some clones in this sample may be carry-over from other donors' samples. The sample here was whole blood, taken in connection with sensitization to the hapten diphenylcyclopropenone (DPC). CDR3 sequence: CASSLVTDEQYF. CDR3 sequence (DNA): TGTGCCAGCAGCTTAGTAACGGACGAGCAGTACTTC.